Below, 21 T cell receptor beta chains from the same sample are listed, as sequenced in a study of spatial heterogeneity in lung cancer. TCRdb re-called the 5' RACE reads through MiXCR, storing one row per CDR3 protein. Here the sample spans fewer than 15,000 distinct CDR3 sequences, over 5.5% being singletons. The study, taken as a whole, reports: Tumor mutation counts were tracked by expanded intratumoral alpha and beta TCR counts.

Their antigens are not known. Time point: sample taken at primary tumor resection. The input for sequencing was lung tumor tissue, taken at surgery. The receptors here all came from a female donor with early-stage non-small cell lung cancer.

In this sample, this clonotype turned up many times. The J gene is TRBJ1-6, the V gene TRBV7-2; unclear D gene. The V end was cut by 3 bases, the J end by 7 bases, with 7 bases between. The germline V gene encodes CDR1 SGHTA and CDR2 FQGNSA. CDR3 size: 13 residues. DNA of the CDR3: TGTGCCAGCAGCTTGACGGGAAATTCACCCCTCCACTTT. It codes for CASSLTGNSPLHF.

In this sample, this clonotype turned up many times. The gene calls are TRBV6-5 and TRBJ1-5; D ambiguous. This CDR3 has 17 amino acids. CDR1 and CDR2 (germline): MNHEY, SVGAGI. V was trimmed by 6 bases and J by 0 bases, leaving 18 bases between them. In DNA form, the CDR3 reads TGTGCCAGCAGACTAACCAGACTGCCCTATAGCAATCAGCCCCAGCATTTT. It yields the protein CASRLTRLPYSNQPQHF.

In this sample, this clonotype turned up many times. V usage is TRBV6-5 and J usage is TRBJ1-6; D unresolved. This CDR3 has 13 amino acids. Deletions cut 2 bases from V and 7 bases from J, with 6 bases between. Germline loops: CDR1 MNHEY, CDR2 SVGAGI. Here the CDR3 reads CASSYKSNSPLHF. CDR3 nucleotides: TGTGCCAGCAGTTACAAATCCAATTCACCCCTCCACTTT.

This clonotype was seen ten or more times. The rearrangement joins TRBV12-3 or TRBV12-4 to TRBJ1-6; 8 positions match TRBD1. J gave up 9 bases and V 5 bases, and 6 bases lay outside the gene matches. The CDR3 spans 14 residues. CDR3 DNA sequence: TGTGCCAGCAGTGCGACAGGGGCGGGTTCACCCCTCCACTTT. Protein product: CASSATGAGSPLHF.

This clonotype occurred many times. This chain uses TRBV18 with TRBJ2-5; D gene uncertain. The V end lost 1 base, the J end lost 4 bases, and 13 bases lay between the germline ends. Per germline, CDR1 KGHSH and CDR2 LQKENI. This CDR3 has 15 residues. As DNA, the CDR3 is TGTGCCAGCTCACCACGCTCGGTGCCGGGAGAGACCCAGTACTTC. This sequence encodes CASSPRSVPGETQYF. The whole variable domain, filled in from reference TRBV18 and TRBJ2-5, reads NAGVMQNPRHLVRRRGQEARLRCSPMKGHSHVYWYRQLPEEGLKFMVYLQKENIIDESGMPKERFSAEFPKEGPSILRIQQVVRGDSAAYFCASSPRSVPGETQYFGPGTRLLVL.

Many counts were recorded for this clonotype. The chain employs TRBV7-9 and TRBJ1-5; maybe TRBD1 (6 bases). Trimming shortened V by 5 bases and J by 1 base, and 12 bases separated the two germline ends. The CDR3 sequence is 15 residues long. The V gene's germline CDR1 is SEHNR and CDR2 FQNEAQ (reference sequence). The CDR3 DNA follows: TGTGCCAGCAGCGTCACAGGGTCGAGCAATCAGCCCCAGCATTTT. As protein: CASSVTGSSNQPQHF.

This clonotype is categorized as medium-sized. The rearrangement uses TRBV5-1 and TRBJ2-5; no clear D. The CDR3 loop spans 13 amino acids. Per the germline V gene, CDR1 is SGHRS and CDR2 is YFSETQ. Between the trimmed V and J ends, which lost 0 bases and 2 bases, there was a span of 5 bases. For the CDR3, the DNA is TGCGCCAGCAGCTTGGCCCAGCAAGAGACCCAGTACTTC. Translation: CASSLAQQETQYF.

There are many counts of this clonotype. This chain uses TRBV7-2 with TRBJ1-4, with 8 bases fitting TRBD1. J gave up 7 bases and V 4 bases, and 8 bases lay outside the gene matches. Germline assignment: CDR1 SGHTA and CDR2 FQGNSA. CDR3 length equals 15 residues. The chain's CDR3 is CASSSRGLEGEKLFF. Here the CDR3 DNA reads TGTGCCAGCAGCTCCAGGGGGCTAGAAGGTGAAAAACTGTTTTTT.

This clonotype was observed at least ten times. The J gene is TRBJ2-1, the V gene TRBV12-3 or TRBV12-4; 8 bases match TRBD1. V shed 6 bases, J shed 7 bases, and the junction held 5 bases outside the gene matches. The CDR3 covers 13 residues. CDR3 in DNA: TGTGCCAGCAGGCGGACAGGGTGGAATGAGCAGTTCTTC. Protein sequence: CASRRTGWNEQFF.

The table lists this clonotype with many counts. The rearrangement joins TRBV28 to TRBJ1-1; no firm D call. The CDR3 runs to 14 residues. V dropped 3 bases and J dropped 7 bases, with 15 bases sitting between them. The germline gives CDR1 MDHEN, CDR2 SYDVKM. CDR3 coding DNA: TGTGCCAGCAGTTTTGTAGGACCTTCGGGTGAAGCTTTCTTT. It specifies CASSFVGPSGEAFF.

By share, this clonotype counts as medium-sized. The rearrangement uses TRBV6-5 and TRBJ2-6, with no clear D. Germline CDR1 and CDR2: MNHEY and SVGAGI. This CDR3 has 14 amino acids. V was cut by 5 bases and J by 2 bases, with 7 bases left in between. The DNA of the CDR3 is TGTGCCAGCAGTAGGTTTGCTGGGGCCAACGTCCTGACTTTC. Protein product: CASSRFAGANVLTF.

This clonotype has ten or more counts. The rearrangement links TRBV7-9 to TRBJ2-3; a possible D gene is TRBD1 (5 bases). The CDR3 covers 13 residues. Germline assignment: CDR1 SEHNR and CDR2 FQNEAQ (reference sequence). V dropped 0 bases and J dropped 4 bases, with 5 bases sitting between them. CDR3 in DNA: TGTGCCAGCAGCTTAGCGGGGCCAGATACGCAGTATTTT. Translation: CASSLAGPDTQYF.

The chain recombines TRBV6-2 or TRBV6-3 with TRBJ1-5, with no clear D. The V end lost 2 bases, the J end lost 3 bases, and 8 bases lay between the germline ends. The CDR3 sequence is 14 residues long. Germline CDR1 MNHEY, CDR2 SVGEGT. The CDR3 spells CASSYSRINQPQHF. CDR3 nucleotide sequence: TGTGCCAGCAGTTACAGCAGGATCAATCAGCCCCAGCATTTT.

In its sample, this clonotype was seen many times. This rearrangement joins TRBV6-2 or TRBV6-3 to TRBJ2-3; D is possibly TRBD1 (5 bases). The CDR3 extends over 13 amino acids. Germline V CDR1 and CDR2: MNHEY, SVGEGT. Trimming stripped 6 bases from V and 3 bases from J, with 10 bases between. CDR3 sequence (DNA): TGTGCCAGCAGGGGCAGGGTAACAGATACGCAGTATTTT. It codes for CASRGRVTDTQYF.

This clonotype showed up many times. V and J are TRBV27 and TRBJ2-7; D remains unclear. The CDR3 totals 13 residues. V gave up 3 bases and J gave up 2 bases, with 8 bases separating them. Germline V gene data show CDR1 as MNHEY and CDR2 as SMNVEV (reference sequence). The CDR3 nucleotides are TGTGCCAGCAGTTTCAACGGGCCCTACGAGCAGTACTTC. Protein: CASSFNGPYEQYF.

This clonotype was seen more than once but under ten times. The chain employs TRBV3-1 and TRBJ2-1, with a tentative D call TRBD2 (6 bases). Germline CDR1 LGHDT, CDR2 YNNKEL (reference sequence). The CDR3 covers 13 residues. Trimming left V 4 bases short and J 6 bases short, with 10 bases between. CDR3 sequence (DNA): TGTGCCAGCAGCCGGGCTAGCGTCAATGAGCAGTTCTTC. Translated, it gives CASSRASVNEQFF.

Many counts were recorded for this clonotype. V and J are TRBV20-1 and TRBJ2-7, with TRBD1 matching over 7 bases. The ends lost 0 bases at V and 6 bases at J; junction bases unmatched: 5. The CDR3 is 13 amino acids. CDR1 and CDR2 from the germline V gene are DFQATT and SNEGSKA (reference sequence). CDR3 sequence: CSAREGAGGEQYF. DNA for the CDR3: TGCAGTGCTAGAGAGGGGGCAGGGGGCGAGCAGTACTTC.

This clonotype qualifies as medium-sized (0.01 to 0.1%). The gene calls are TRBV7-8 and TRBJ1-2; 8 positions match TRBD1. V lost 6 bases to trimming and J lost 2 bases; unmatched junction nucleotides: 5. The CDR3 loop spans 14 amino acids. The germline CDR1 and CDR2 sequences are SGHVS and FQNEAQ. CDR3 DNA sequence: TGTGCCAGCAGGCCGGGGACAGGCAACTATGGCTACACCTTC. Encoded protein: CASRPGTGNYGYTF.

This clonotype was counted many times. CDR3 loop: CASSPQGTSSTGELFF. CDR3 DNA sequence: TGTGCCAGCAGCCCTCAGGGTACTAGTAGTACCGGGGAGCTGTTTTTT. The rearrangement uses TRBV7-8 and TRBJ2-2, with D possibly called TRBD1 or TRBD2 (5 bases each). There are 16 residues in the CDR3. Per the germline V gene, CDR1 is SGHVS and CDR2 is FQNEAQ. Trimming took off 5 bases at V and 5 bases at J, with 18 bases between the two ends.

The chain carries TRBV7-9 and TRBJ2-1; 10 bases line up with TRBD2. The germline V gene encodes CDR1 SEHNR and CDR2 FQNEAQ (reference sequence). The CDR3 is 14 amino acids. Trimming at V came to 8 bases and at J to 4 bases, leaving 5 bases not matched to a gene. This chain's CDR3 is CASCPAGGYNEQFF. CDR3 bases: TGTGCCAGCTGCCCAGCGGGAGGGTACAATGAGCAGTTCTTC.

This clonotype was seen many times. The V and J genes are TRBV11-1 and TRBJ2-7; 9 nucleotides line up with TRBD2. The germline gives CDR1 SGHAT, CDR2 FQDESV (reference sequence). V shed 3 bases, J shed 1 base, and the junction held 1 base outside the gene matches. The CDR3 is 14 residues long. This CDR3 reads CASSFSGGSYEQYF. CDR3 nucleotides: TGTGCCAGCAGCTTTAGCGGGGGATCCTACGAGCAGTACTTC.